This TCR beta chain was retrieved from a study of blood T cell repertoires in COVID-19. Study in general: The cDNA or gDNA used as material had been derived from T cells, B-cell-depleted T cells, or PBMCs.

Unmatched junction bases numbered 6, after V lost 2 bases and J lost 7 bases. CDR3 size: 14 residues. The germline CDR1 and CDR2 sequences are MNHEY and SVGAGI. The assay was immunoSEQ multiplex PCR, and TCRdb's table has in-frame clones only and misses some. The data contain around 260,000 clones, more than 75% of them singletons. The receptor's source is a woman aged 45-59 years with acute or convalescent COVID-19. This chain joins TRBV6-5 and TRBJ2-5, with 8 bases aligning to TRBD2. The source material was peripheral blood. The CDR3 DNA sequence: TGTGCCAGCAGTTACACCGGGACTAGAGGGACCCAGTACTTC. Residues: CASSYTGTRGTQYF.